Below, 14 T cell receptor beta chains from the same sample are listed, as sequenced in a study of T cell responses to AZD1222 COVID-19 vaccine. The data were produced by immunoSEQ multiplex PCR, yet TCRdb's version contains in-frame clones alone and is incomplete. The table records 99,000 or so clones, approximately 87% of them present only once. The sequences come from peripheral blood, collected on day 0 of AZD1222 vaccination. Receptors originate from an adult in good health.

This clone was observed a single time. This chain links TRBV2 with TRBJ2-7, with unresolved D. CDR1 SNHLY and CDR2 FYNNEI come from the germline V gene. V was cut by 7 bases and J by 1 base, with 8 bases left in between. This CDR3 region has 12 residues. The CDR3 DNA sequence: TGTGCCAGCACCAAGGGTTCCTACGAGCAGTACTTC. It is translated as CASTKGSYEQYF.

CDR3 amino acids: CASSQDDRAEQFF. The CDR3 DNA reads TGTGCCAGCAGCCAAGATGACAGAGCTGAGCAGTTCTTC. V is TRBV3-1 (or the pseudogene TRBV3-2) and J is TRBJ2-1; D might be TRBD1 (5 bases). CDR1 LGHDT and CDR2 YNNKEL come from the germline V gene (reference sequence). The CDR3 consists of 13 residues. Trimming cost V 0 bases and J 9 bases, with 9 bases left between them.

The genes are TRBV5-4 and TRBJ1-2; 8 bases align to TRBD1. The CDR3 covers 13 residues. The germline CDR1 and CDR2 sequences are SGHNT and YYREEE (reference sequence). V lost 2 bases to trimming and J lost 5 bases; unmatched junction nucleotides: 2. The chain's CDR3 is CASSLDRGYGYTF. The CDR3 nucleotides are TGTGCCAGCAGCTTAGACAGGGGTTATGGCTACACCTTC.

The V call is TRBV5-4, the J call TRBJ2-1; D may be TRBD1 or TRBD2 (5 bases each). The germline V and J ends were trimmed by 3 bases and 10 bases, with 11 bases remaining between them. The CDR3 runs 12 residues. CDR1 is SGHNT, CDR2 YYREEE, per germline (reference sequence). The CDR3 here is CASSSTEGEQFF. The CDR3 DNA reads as TGTGCCAGCAGCTCCACAGAGGGGGAGCAGTTCTTC.

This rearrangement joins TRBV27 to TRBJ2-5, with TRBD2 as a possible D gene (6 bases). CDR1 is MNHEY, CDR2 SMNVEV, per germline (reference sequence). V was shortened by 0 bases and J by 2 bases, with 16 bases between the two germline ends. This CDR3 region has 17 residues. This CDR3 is CASSLSYPGTEQETQYF. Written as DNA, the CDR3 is TGTGCCAGCAGTTTATCTTACCCGGGGACTGAACAAGAGACCCAGTACTTC.

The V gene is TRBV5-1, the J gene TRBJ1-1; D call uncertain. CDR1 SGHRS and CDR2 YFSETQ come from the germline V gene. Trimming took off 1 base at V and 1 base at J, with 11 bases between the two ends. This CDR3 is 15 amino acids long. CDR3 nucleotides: TGCGCCAGCAGCTTGCTCACAGCCTCGAACACTGAAGCTTTCTTT. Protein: CASSLLTASNTEAFF. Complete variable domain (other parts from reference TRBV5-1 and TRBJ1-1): KAGVTQTPRYLIKTRGQQVTLSCSPISGHRSVSWYQQTPGQGLQFLFEYFSETQRNKGNFPGRFSGRQFSNSRSEMNVSTLELGDSALYLCASSLLTASNTEAFFGQGTRLTVV.

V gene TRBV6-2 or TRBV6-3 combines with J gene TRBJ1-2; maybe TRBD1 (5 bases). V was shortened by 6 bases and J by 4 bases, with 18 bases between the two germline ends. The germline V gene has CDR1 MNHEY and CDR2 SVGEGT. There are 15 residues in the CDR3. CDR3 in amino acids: CASSFPRGYSYGYTF. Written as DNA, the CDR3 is TGTGCCAGCAGCTTCCCGCGGGGCTATAGCTATGGCTACACCTTC.

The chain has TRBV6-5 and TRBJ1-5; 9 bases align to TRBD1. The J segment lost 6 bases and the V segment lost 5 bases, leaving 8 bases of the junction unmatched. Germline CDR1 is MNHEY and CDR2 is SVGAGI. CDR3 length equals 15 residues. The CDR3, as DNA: TGTGCCAGCAGTCCCGGACAGGGGCCAGGTCAGCCCCAGCATTTT. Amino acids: CASSPGQGPGQPQHF.

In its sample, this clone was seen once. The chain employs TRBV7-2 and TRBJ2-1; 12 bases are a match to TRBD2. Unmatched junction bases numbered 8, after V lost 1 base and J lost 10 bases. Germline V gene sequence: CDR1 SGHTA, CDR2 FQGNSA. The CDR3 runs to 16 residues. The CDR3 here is CASSLETSGGFYEQFF. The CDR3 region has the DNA TGTGCCAGCAGCTTAGAAACTAGCGGGGGGTTTTACGAGCAGTTCTTC.

The chain's CDR3 is CSVSGTSGGNTGELFF. Written as DNA, the CDR3 is TGCAGCGTGTCCGGGACTAGCGGGGGTAACACCGGGGAGCTGTTTTTT. This chain joins TRBV29-1 and TRBJ2-2; TRBD2 matches 14 bases. Germline values: CDR1 SQVTM, CDR2 ANQGSEA. This CDR3 is 16 amino acids long. Losses at the gene ends were 6 bases for V and 2 bases for J; bases not matched to a gene: 5.

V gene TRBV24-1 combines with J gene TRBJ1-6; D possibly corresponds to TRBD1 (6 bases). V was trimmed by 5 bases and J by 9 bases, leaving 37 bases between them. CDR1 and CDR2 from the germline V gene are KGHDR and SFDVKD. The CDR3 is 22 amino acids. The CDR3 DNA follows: TGTGCCACCAGTGTCAGACCTCCCCGGGACACGGGTAGGCCGCAGCGGGGTTCACCCCTCCACTTT. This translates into CATSVRPPRDTGRPQRGSPLHF.

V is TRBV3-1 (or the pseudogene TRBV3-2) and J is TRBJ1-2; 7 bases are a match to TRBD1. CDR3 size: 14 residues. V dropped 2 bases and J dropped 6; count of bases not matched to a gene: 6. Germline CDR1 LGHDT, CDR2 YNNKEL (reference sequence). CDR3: CASSQPTGEDGYTF. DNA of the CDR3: TGTGCCAGCAGCCAACCTACAGGGGAAGATGGCTACACCTTC.

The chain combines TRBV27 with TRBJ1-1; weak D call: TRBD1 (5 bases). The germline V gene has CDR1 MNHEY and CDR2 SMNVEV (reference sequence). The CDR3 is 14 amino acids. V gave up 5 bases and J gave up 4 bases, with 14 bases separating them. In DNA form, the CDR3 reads TGTGCCAGCAGTCCTAGGAGGGGTGGCACTGAAGCTTTCTTT. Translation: CASSPRRGGTEAFF.

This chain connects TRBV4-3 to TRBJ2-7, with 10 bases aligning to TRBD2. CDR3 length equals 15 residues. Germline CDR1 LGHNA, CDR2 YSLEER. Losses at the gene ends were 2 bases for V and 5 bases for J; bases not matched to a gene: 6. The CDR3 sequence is CASSQTSGTTNEQYF. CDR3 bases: TGCGCCAGCAGCCAAACTAGCGGGACAACCAACGAGCAGTACTTC.